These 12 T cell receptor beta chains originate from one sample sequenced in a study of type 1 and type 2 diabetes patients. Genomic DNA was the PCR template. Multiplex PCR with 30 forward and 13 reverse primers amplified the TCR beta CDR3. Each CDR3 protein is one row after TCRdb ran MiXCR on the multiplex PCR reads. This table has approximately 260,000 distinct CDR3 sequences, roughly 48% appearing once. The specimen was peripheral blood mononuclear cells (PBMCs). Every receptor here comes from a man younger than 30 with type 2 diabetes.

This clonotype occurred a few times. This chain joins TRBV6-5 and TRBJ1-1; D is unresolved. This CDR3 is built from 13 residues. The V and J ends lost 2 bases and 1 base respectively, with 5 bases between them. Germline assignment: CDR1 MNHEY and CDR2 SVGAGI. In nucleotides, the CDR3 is TGTGCCAGCAGTTACGCCCAGAACACTGAAGCTTTCTTT. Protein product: CASSYAQNTEAFF.

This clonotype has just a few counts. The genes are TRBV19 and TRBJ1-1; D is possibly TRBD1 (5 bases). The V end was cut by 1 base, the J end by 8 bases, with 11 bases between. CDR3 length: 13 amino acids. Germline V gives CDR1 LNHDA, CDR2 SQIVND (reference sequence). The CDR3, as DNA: TGTGCCAGTAGTATAGGAGGAGGACAAGAAGCTTTCTTT. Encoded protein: CASSIGGGQEAFF.

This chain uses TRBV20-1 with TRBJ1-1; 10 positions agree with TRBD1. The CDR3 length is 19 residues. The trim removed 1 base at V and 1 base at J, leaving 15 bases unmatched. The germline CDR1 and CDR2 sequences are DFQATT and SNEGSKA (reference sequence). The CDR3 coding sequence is TGCAGTGCTAGAGCACACCCCGGGACAGGGGTCGGGCCGAACACTGAAGCTTTCTTT. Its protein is CSARAHPGTGVGPNTEAFF.

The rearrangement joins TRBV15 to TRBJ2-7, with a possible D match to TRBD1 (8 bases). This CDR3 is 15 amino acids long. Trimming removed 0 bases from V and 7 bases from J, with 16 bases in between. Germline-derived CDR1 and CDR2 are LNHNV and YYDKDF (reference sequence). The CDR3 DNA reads TGTGCCACCAGCAGAGACGTACAGGGGGGGAGGGAGCAGTACTTC. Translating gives CATSRDVQGGREQYF.

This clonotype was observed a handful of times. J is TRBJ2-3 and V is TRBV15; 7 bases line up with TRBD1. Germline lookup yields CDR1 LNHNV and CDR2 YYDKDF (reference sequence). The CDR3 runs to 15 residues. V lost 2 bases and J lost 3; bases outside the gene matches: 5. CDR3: CATSRSPDRTDTQYF. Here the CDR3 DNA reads TGTGCCACCAGCAGATCCCCGGACAGGACAGATACGCAGTATTTT.

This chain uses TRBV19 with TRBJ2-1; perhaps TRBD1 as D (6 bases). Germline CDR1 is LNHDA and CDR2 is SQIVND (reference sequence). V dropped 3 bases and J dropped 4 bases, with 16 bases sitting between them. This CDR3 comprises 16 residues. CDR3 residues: CASSIDWTGQYNEQFF. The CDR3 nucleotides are TGTGCCAGTAGTATTGACTGGACGGGACAATACAATGAGCAGTTCTTC.

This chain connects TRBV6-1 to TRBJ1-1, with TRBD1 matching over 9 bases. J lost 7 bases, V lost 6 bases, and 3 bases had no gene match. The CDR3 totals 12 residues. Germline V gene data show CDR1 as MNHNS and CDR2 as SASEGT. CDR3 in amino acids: CASSDRGYEAFF. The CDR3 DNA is TGTGCCAGCAGCGACAGGGGGTATGAAGCTTTCTTT.

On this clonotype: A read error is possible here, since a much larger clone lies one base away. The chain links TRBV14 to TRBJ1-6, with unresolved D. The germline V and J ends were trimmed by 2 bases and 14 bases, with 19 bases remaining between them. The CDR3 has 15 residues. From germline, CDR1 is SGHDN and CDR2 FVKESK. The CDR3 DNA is TGTGCCAGCAGCCAATACGGCGGGAAACGATCATCCCTCCACTTT. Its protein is CASSQYGGKRSSLHF. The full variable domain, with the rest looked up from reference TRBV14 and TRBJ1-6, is EAGVTQFPSHSVIEKGQTVTLRCDPISGHDNLYWYRRVMGKEIKFLLHFVKESKQDESGMPNNRFLAERTGGTYSTLKVQPAELEDSGVYFCASSQYGGKRSSLHFGNGTRLTVT.

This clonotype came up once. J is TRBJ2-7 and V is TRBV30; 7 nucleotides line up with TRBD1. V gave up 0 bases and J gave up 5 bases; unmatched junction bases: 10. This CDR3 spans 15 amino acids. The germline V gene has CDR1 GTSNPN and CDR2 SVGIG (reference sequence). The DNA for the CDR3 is TGTGCCTGGAGTGTAGTCTGGGGACAGAATCACGAGCAGTACTTC. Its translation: CAWSVVWGQNHEQYF.

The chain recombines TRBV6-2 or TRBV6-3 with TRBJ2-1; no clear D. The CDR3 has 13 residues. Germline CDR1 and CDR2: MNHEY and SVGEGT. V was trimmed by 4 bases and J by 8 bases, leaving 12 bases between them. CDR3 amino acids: CASSSPGYDEQFF. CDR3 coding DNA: TGTGCCAGCAGTTCCCCAGGTTACGATGAGCAGTTCTTC.

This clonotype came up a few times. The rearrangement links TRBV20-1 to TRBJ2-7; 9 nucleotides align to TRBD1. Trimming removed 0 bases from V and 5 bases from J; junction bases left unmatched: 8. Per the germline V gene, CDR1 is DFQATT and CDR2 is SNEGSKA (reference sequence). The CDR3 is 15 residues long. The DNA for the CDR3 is TGCAGTGCTAGAGATTGGACAGGGGATATGAACGAGCAGTACTTC. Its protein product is CSARDWTGDMNEQYF.

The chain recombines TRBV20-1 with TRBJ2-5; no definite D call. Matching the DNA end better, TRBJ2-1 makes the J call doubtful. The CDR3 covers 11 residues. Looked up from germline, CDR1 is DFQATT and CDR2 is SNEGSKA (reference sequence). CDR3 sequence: CSASSWYEQFF. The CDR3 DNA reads TGCAGTGCTAGTTCTTGGTACGAGCAGTTCTTC.